These 3 T cell receptor beta chains were all obtained from the same sample, sequenced in a study of a mutant IDH1 vaccine in newly diagnosed glioma. The method was immunoSEQ multiplex PCR; TCRdb's version includes in-frame clones alone and lacks a portion of them. The sample holds 90,000 to 100,000 clones, roughly 89% seen once. Antigens of these TCRs are unknown. The time point here: week 47, end of study. Vaccinated patients received 300 ug of mutant IDH1 20-mer peptide per dose, with topical imiquimod. The starting material was PBMCs, obtained from a glioma patient whose treatment included an IDH1 peptide vaccine. These receptors all come from a woman aged 45-60 years with glioma.

The V and J genes are TRBV19 and TRBJ2-7, with 9 nucleotides matching TRBD1. Trimming took 8 bases from V and 4 from J; bases not matched to a gene: 3. This CDR3 region has 12 residues. Germline V gene sequence: CDR1 LNHDA, CDR2 SQIVND (reference sequence). This chain's CDR3 is CASSDRGYEQYF. The CDR3 DNA follows: TGTGCCAGTTCGGACAGGGGTTACGAGCAGTACTTC.

The table lists this clone with a count of one. V is TRBV19 and J is TRBJ2-7, with 7 positions matching TRBD1. Germline CDR1 LNHDA, CDR2 SQIVND (reference sequence). J gave up 3 bases and V 4 bases, and 6 bases lay outside the gene matches. This CDR3 is 14 amino acids long. CDR3 bases: TGTGCCAGTAGTAGTACCGGGACAGACTACGAGCAGTACTTC. This sequence encodes CASSSTGTDYEQYF. Based on the CDR3 plus reference TRBV19 and TRBJ2-7, the full variable domain is DGGITQSPKYLFRKEGQNVTLSCEQNLNHDAMYWYRQDPGQGLRLIYYSQIVNDFQKGDIAEGYSVSREKKESFPLTVTSAQKNPTAFYLCASSSTGTDYEQYFGPGTRLTVT.

The chain carries TRBV6-5 and TRBJ1-6; D not resolved. Trimming shortened V by 3 bases and J by 1 base, and 10 bases separated the two germline ends. The CDR3 has 16 amino acids. Per the germline V gene, CDR1 is MNHEY and CDR2 is SVGAGI. CDR3 bases: TGTGCCAGCAGTTATCAAGGCCGTTCCTATAATTCACCCCTCCACTTT. It codes for CASSYQGRSYNSPLHF.